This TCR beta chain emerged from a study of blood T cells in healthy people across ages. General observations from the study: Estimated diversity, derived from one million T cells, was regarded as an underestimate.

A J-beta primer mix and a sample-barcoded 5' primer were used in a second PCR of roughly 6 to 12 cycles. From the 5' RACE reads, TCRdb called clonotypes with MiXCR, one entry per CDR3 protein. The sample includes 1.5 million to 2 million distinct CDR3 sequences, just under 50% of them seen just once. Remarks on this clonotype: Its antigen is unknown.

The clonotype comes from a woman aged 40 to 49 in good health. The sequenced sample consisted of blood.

This chain's CDR3 is CSVPNFRGANEQYF. CDR3 nucleotide sequence: TGCAGTGTCCCGAATTTCAGGGGGGCCAACGAGCAGTACTTC. V is TRBV20-1 and J is TRBJ2-7, with a tentative D call TRBD1 (7 bases). V was trimmed by 7 bases and J by 5 bases, leaving 21 bases between them. The CDR3 runs to 14 residues. Germline V gives CDR1 DFQATT, CDR2 SNEGSKA (reference sequence).